This is a list of T cell receptor beta chains from one sample in a study of CD8 T cells in ankylosing spondylitis. TCRdb re-derived calls from the 5' RACE reads in MiXCR, one entry per CDR3 protein. Of 200,000 to 250,000 distinct CDR3 sequences listed, under 12% were seen once; the top ten hold less than 25%. The sequenced material came from blood, either unsorted or a sorted T cell fraction (not recorded which). The origin of the receptors is a male donor with ankylosing spondylitis or in good health (not recorded which). The CDR3 runs from the conserved cysteine through the conserved F or W.

v_gene	j_gene	CDR3aa
TRBV5-1	TRBJ1-6	CASSFLALNSPLHF
TRBV15	TRBJ1-2	CATSRDPGGSYGYTF
TRBV3-1	TRBJ2-1	CASSQEGLVVGGEQFF
TRBV27	TRBJ1-5	CASSFTRGEGAILPQHF
TRBV7-8	TRBJ2-7	CASSLRVAGPAYEQYF
TRBV2	TRBJ1-4	CASSKPQGMSTNEKLFF
TRBV6-2/TRBV6-3	TRBJ2-1	CASSSYSGGVRSSYNEQFF
TRBV20-1	TRBJ1-2	CSARDQAYGYTF
TRBV12-3/TRBV12-4	TRBJ2-3	CASSLGLATQYF
TRBV7-2	TRBJ1-5	CASRQTGVGNQPQHF
TRBV3-1	TRBJ2-7	CASSQEDYPGTGPRSPYEQYF
TRBV9	TRBJ2-1	CASSPSGGTYNEQFF
TRBV6-5	TRBJ1-4	CASRPSLGELFF
TRBV4-1	TRBJ2-7	CASSHTGLSLEQYF
TRBV7-9	TRBJ1-1	CASSLLGTNTEAFF
TRBV2	TRBJ1-6	CASSELTGGSYNSPLHF
TRBV3-1	TRBJ2-7	CASGGQAYEQYF
TRBV11-2	TRBJ2-1	CASSLNRTGGQVTYNEQFF
TRBV7-2	TRBJ2-7	CASSLQVSGVSSYEQYF
TRBV7-2	TRBJ2-5	CASSLSPWETQYF
TRBV3-1	TRBJ2-7	CASSQAGSNYEQYF
TRBV7-8	TRBJ1-2	CASSSEPGADYGYTF
TRBV3-1	TRBJ2-2	CASSQDPKRGAFEVGELFF
TRBV28	TRBJ2-7	CASTSRRGGGSYEQYF
TRBV7-6	TRBJ1-6	CASSLRTVDNSPLHF
TRBV4-2	TRBJ2-7	CARSLGDLPYEQYF
TRBV25-1	TRBJ2-7	CASSDIRQGRNEQYF
TRBV28	TRBJ1-6	CASSFREYNSPLHF
TRBV7-2	TRBJ1-5	CASSLGPGKGRHSNQPQHF
TRBV2	TRBJ2-2	CASTGVLSGELFF